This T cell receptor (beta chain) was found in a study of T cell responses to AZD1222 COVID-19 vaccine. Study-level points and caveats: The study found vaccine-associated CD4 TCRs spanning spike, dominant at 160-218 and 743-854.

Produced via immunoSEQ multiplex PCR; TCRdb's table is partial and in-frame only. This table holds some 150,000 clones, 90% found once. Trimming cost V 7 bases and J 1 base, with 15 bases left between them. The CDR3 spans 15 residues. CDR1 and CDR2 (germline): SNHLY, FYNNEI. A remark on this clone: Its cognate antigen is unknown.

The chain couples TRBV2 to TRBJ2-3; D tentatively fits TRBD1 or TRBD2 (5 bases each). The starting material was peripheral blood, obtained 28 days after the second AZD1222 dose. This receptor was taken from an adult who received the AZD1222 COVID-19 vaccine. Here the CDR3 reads CASNVPGRGTDTQYF. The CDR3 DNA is TGTGCCAGCAATGTGCCGGGACGTGGCACAGATACGCAGTATTTT.